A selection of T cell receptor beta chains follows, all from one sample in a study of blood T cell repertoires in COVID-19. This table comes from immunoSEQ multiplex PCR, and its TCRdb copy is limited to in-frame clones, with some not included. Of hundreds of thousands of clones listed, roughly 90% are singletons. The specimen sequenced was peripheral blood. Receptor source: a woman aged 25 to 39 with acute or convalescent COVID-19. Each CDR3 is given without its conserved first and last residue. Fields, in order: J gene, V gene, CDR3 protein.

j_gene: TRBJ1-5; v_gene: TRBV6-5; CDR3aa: ASMAGLGKNQPQH
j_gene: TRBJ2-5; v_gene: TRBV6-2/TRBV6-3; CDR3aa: ASSKDRGEETQY
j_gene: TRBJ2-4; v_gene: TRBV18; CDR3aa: ASSPLAGSKNIQY
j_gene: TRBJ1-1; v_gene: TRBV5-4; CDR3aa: ASSLREGNTEAF
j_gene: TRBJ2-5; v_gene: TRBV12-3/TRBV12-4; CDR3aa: ASRARSEETQY
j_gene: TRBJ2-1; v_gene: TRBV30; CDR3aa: AWSVGHGRV
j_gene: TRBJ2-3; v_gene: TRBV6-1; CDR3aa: ASSDWGGVTDTQY
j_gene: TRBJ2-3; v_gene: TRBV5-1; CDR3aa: ASSLHTDTQY
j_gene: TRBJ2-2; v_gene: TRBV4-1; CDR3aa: ASSQSQYRVVSNTGELF
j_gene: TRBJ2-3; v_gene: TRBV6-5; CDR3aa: ASSNTPDTQY
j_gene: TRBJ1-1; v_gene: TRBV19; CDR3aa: ASSIPGGDTEAF
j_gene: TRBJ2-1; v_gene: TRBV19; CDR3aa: ASSANSRFSSYNEQF
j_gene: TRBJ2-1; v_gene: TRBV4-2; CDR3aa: ASSQDFYNEQF
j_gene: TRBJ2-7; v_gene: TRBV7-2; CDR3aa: ASSLVEGSYEQY
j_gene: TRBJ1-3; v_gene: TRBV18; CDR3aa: ASSPTTDSRNTIY
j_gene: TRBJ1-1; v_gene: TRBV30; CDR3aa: AWSGRTNTEAF
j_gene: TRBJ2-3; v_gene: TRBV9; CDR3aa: ASNRGGGGADTQY
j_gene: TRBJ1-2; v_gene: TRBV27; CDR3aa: ASSNWTGEYGYT
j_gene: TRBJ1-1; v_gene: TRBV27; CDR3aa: ASSLQGEAEAF
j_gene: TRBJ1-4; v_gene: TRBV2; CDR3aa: ASSEGGTNEKLF
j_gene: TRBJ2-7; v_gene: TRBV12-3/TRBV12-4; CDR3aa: ASSFSVYEQY
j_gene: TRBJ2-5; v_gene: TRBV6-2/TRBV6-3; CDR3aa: ASSYVAGGQETQY
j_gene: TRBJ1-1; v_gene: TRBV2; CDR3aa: ASTPLGTGSTEAF
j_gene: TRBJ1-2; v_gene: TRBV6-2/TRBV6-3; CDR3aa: ASSYDGRTLRDGYT
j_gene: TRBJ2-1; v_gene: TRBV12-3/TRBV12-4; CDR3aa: ASSFVGAYEQF
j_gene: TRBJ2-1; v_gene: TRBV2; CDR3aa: ASMLEGRTYNEQF
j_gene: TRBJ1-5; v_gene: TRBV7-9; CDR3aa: ASSLGAGLGQPQH
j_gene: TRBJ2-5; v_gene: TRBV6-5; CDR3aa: ASSYLQNRETQY
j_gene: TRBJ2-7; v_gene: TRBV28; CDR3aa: ASSLLAGNSYEQY
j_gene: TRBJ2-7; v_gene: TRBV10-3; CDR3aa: AIRWDRGPYEQY
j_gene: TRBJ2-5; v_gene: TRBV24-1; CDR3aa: ATSDSQIRSGGVRNQETQY